Each of the 13 T cell receptor beta chains below was sequenced from the same sample in a study of shared clonotypes between healthy human individuals. TCRdb's table, derived via immunoSEQ multiplex PCR, lists solely in-frame clones and lacks some. This sample has about 490,000 clones, with 70% to 80% found just once. The sequenced sample was PBMCs. Receptor source: a woman aged 40 to 50 in good health. Some clones in this sample may be carry-over from other donors' samples.

The J gene is TRBJ1-2, the V gene TRBV4-2; D gene uncertain. CDR1 is LGHNA, CDR2 YNFKEQ, per germline. The V end lost 1 base, the J end lost 6 bases, and 12 bases lay between the germline ends. This CDR3 is built from 14 residues. The CDR3 loop reads CASSQVPQEDGYTF. The CDR3 DNA is TGTGCCAGCAGCCAAGTTCCTCAGGAGGATGGCTACACCTTC.

The rearrangement joins TRBV5-4 to TRBJ2-4, with 7 bases identical to TRBD1. Per germline, CDR1 SGHNT and CDR2 YYREEE (reference sequence). V gave up 3 bases and J gave up 2 bases; unmatched junction bases: 5. The CDR3 sequence is 15 residues long. CDR3 loop: CASSSGQVPKNIQYF. CDR3 nucleotide sequence: TGTGCCAGCAGCTCAGGACAGGTCCCCAAAAACATTCAGTACTTC.

This clone was seen a handful of times. The chain has TRBV5-1 and TRBJ1-3, with unresolved D. Looked up from germline, CDR1 is SGHRS and CDR2 is YFSETQ. Trimming removed 4 bases at V and 3 bases at J, with 11 bases between. The CDR3 spans 14 residues. The CDR3 loop reads CASSIATGGNTIYF. The CDR3 region has the DNA TGCGCCAGCAGCATTGCGACCGGTGGAAACACCATATATTTT.

V is TRBV15 and J is TRBJ2-5; TRBD2 matches at 9 bases. Germline CDR1 and CDR2: LNHNV and YYDKDF (reference sequence). The J segment lost 2 bases and the V segment lost 1 base, leaving 2 bases of the junction unmatched. The CDR3 sequence is 15 residues long. CDR3 region: CATSRALAGQETQYF. In DNA form, the CDR3 reads TGTGCCACCAGCAGAGCCCTAGCGGGGCAAGAGACCCAGTACTTC.

The J gene is TRBJ2-3, the V gene TRBV27, with no clear D. From germline, CDR1 is MNHEY and CDR2 SMNVEV (reference sequence). The V and J ends lost 3 bases and 0 bases respectively, with 10 bases between them. The CDR3 loop spans 15 amino acids. The CDR3 region is CASSLYYPSTDTQYF. DNA for the CDR3: TGTGCCAGCAGTTTGTACTACCCTAGCACAGATACGCAGTATTTT.

At least ten counts were recorded for this clone. The chain couples TRBV7-8 to TRBJ2-1; no clear D gene. The CDR3 runs to 12 residues. The V gene's germline CDR1 is SGHVS and CDR2 FQNEAQ. The V gene lost 3 bases and the J gene lost 8 bases, with 8 bases spanning the gap. The DNA of the CDR3 is TGTGCCAGCAGCTTCCCCGGCGATGAGCAGTTCTTC. Translation gives CASSFPGDEQFF.

The CDR3 DNA reads as TGTGCCAGCAGTTTACCAATCCGGGGACAGTCTCGCGGCTACACCTTC. It yields the protein CASSLPIRGQSRGYTF. This chain links TRBV27 with TRBJ1-2, with TRBD1 identical over 7 bases. The CDR3 has 16 residues. Germline V gene data show CDR1 as MNHEY and CDR2 as SMNVEV (reference sequence). V lost 2 bases to trimming and J lost 8 bases; unmatched junction nucleotides: 14.

CDR3 protein: CASSFGRASGYTF. The CDR3 region has the DNA TGTGCCAGCAGTTTCGGCAGGGCCTCTGGCTACACCTTC. This sequence joins TRBV27 and TRBJ1-2; D perhaps matches TRBD1 (5 bases). This CDR3 spans 13 amino acids. V shed 3 bases and J shed 7 bases, with 12 bases lying between them. Per the germline V gene, CDR1 is MNHEY and CDR2 is SMNVEV (reference sequence).

The chain carries TRBV7-2 and TRBJ1-1, with TRBD1 as a possible D gene (6 bases). V shed 4 bases and J shed 4 bases, with 7 bases lying between them. Germline CDR1 is SGHTA and CDR2 is FQGNSA. This CDR3 is 12 amino acids long. The CDR3 region is CASSYRVTEAFF. The CDR3 DNA follows: TGTGCCAGCAGCTACAGGGTCACTGAAGCTTTCTTT.

On this clone itself: A much larger clone differs by one base, so this may be a read error. V is TRBV10-3 and J is TRBJ2-3; 8 bases match TRBD2. The CDR3 is 13 residues long. CDR1 ENHRY and CDR2 SYGVKD come from the germline V gene. After removal of 8 bases from V and 6 bases from J, the junction contained 7 bases not matched to a gene. The CDR3 coding sequence is TGTGCCATCCGTGCCGGGAGGGGCGATACGCAGTATTTT. Translated: CAIRAGRGDTQYF.

This clone came up many times. CDR3 sequence reads: CASSWTGNTGELFF. Written as DNA, the CDR3 is TGTGCCAGCAGCTGGACGGGAAACACCGGGGAGCTGTTTTTT. The rearrangement links TRBV7-9 to TRBJ2-2; tentative D call: TRBD2 (5 bases). Trimming stripped 4 bases from V and 2 bases from J, with 8 bases between. The CDR3 is made up of 14 amino acids. In germline, CDR1 is SEHNR, CDR2 FQNEAQ (reference sequence).

V usage is TRBV15 and J usage is TRBJ2-7; D is possibly TRBD1 or TRBD2 (5 bases each). This CDR3 region has 13 residues. Germline lookup yields CDR1 LNHNV and CDR2 YYDKDF (reference sequence). Trimming cost V 3 bases and J 6 bases, with 12 bases left between them. In DNA, the CDR3 is TGTGCCACCAGCAGGGGACCTCGCGGCGAGCAGTACTTC. It codes for CATSRGPRGEQYF.

V gene TRBV11-2 combines with J gene TRBJ2-7; D may be TRBD1 (6 bases). The V and J ends lost 5 bases and 6 bases respectively, with 14 bases between them. CDR1 and CDR2 from the germline V gene are SGHAT and FQNNGV. The CDR3 consists of 13 residues. The CDR3 region has the DNA TGTGCCAGCAGCAACGACAGGTTCGGCGAGCAGTACTTC. It is translated as CASSNDRFGEQYF.